Presented here are 9 T cell receptor beta chains from one specimen sequenced in a study of T cell repertoires in cytomegalovirus infection. TCRdb called the reads again in MiXCR, with one record for every CDR3 protein. The sample shows some 400,000 distinct CDR3 sequences, roughly 20% of them seen only once. Sequences were obtained from PBMCs. The receptors derive from a human donor in good health (CMV status not recorded). Some clones in this sample may be carry-over from other donors' samples.

On this clonotype: Relative to the germline gene, one junction end is altered; a read error may explain this. Here the CDR3 reads CANSFVGYGRGSYNEQFF. CDR3 nucleotide sequence: TGTGCCAACAGTTTCGTCGGGTACGGCAGGGGCTCCTACAATGAGCAGTTCTTC. This chain connects TRBV12-3 or TRBV12-4 to TRBJ2-1, with D tentatively TRBD1 (6 bases). CDR3 length equals 18 residues.

The genes are TRBV28 and TRBJ2-7; 7 nucleotides agree with TRBD1. CDR1 is MDHEN, CDR2 SYDVKM, per germline. V shed 6 bases and J 1 base; nucleotides not matched to a gene: 12. CDR3 size: 16 residues. CDR3 in amino acids: CASRRVTGAKSYEQYF. CDR3 nucleotide sequence: TGTGCCAGCAGACGCGTCACAGGGGCTAAATCCTACGAGCAGTACTTC.

The rearrangement uses TRBV5-6 and TRBJ2-7; TRBD1 matches 11 bases. J was trimmed by 4 bases and V by 4 bases; bases with no gene match: 7. In germline, CDR1 is SGHDT, CDR2 YYEEEE. This CDR3 comprises 15 residues. CDR3 nucleotides: TGTGCCAGCAGCACCGGGACAGGGGGTGTTTACGAGCAGTACTTC. Its protein is CASSTGTGGVYEQYF.

This clonotype showed up just a few times. V gene TRBV5-1 combines with J gene TRBJ2-5, with 12 bases identical to TRBD2. There are 17 residues in the CDR3. The germline V gene has CDR1 SGHRS and CDR2 YFSETQ. The V gene end was trimmed by 0 bases and the J gene end by 2 bases; junction bases not matched to a gene: 5. The CDR3 spells CASSLGLAGVGQETQYF. In nucleotides, the CDR3 is TGCGCCAGCAGCTTGGGACTAGCGGGAGTTGGGCAAGAGACCCAGTACTTC.

This clonotype was seen more than once but under ten times. The genes are TRBV7-9 and TRBJ2-7, with D possibly being TRBD1 or TRBD2 (5 bases each). CDR3 length: 13 residues. The V and J ends lost 5 bases and 5 bases respectively, with 13 bases between them. Looked up from germline, CDR1 is SEHNR and CDR2 is FQNEAQ (reference sequence). For the CDR3, the DNA is TGTGCCAGCAGCCAAAGGGGAGTAGACGAGCAGTACTTC. This sequence encodes CASSQRGVDEQYF.

This clonotype was found many times. The V and J genes are TRBV7-2 and TRBJ1-2, with a weak D call TRBD1 (5 bases). The germline V gene encodes CDR1 SGHTA and CDR2 FQGNSA. V shed 4 bases and J shed 7 bases, with 10 bases lying between them. This CDR3 is built from 12 residues. CDR3 DNA: TGTGCCAGCAGCTCCCTCAGGGTTGGCTACACCTTC. This gives the protein CASSSLRVGYTF.

This clonotype occurred a few times. The rearrangement joins TRBV2 to TRBJ1-5; D is undetermined. This CDR3 contains 13 residues. The V and J ends lost 4 bases and 3 bases respectively, with 7 bases between them. Germline CDR1 reads SNHLY; CDR2 reads FYNNEI. CDR3 region: CASSGDNNQPQHF. The CDR3 nucleotides are TGTGCCAGCAGTGGAGATAACAATCAGCCCCAGCATTTT. Using reference TRBV2 and TRBJ1-5 for the parts outside the CDR3, the full variable domain is EPEVTQTPSHQVTQMGQEVILRCVPISNHLYFYWYRQILGQKVEFLVSFYNNEISEKSEIFDDQFSVERPDGSNFTLKIRSTKLEDSAMYFCASSGDNNQPQHFGDGTRLSIL.

This chain joins TRBV10-3 and TRBJ2-5, with D perhaps TRBD1 or TRBD2 (7 bases each). The CDR3 length is 15 residues. Trimming cost V 6 bases and J 4 bases, with 18 bases left between them. The germline gives CDR1 ENHRY, CDR2 SYGVKD. The CDR3 DNA follows: TGTGCCATCAGCACCTCGAGCGGGGACAGAGAGACCCAGTACTTC. Translation gives CAISTSSGDRETQYF.

The chain joins TRBV15 to TRBJ2-1; TRBD2 aligns across 9 bases. The trim removed 4 bases at V and 9 bases at J, leaving 13 bases unmatched. CDR1 and CDR2 (germline): LNHNV, YYDKDF (reference sequence). The length of the CDR3 is 16 residues. CDR3 nucleotide sequence: TGTGCCACCAGCACCGGGACTAGCTTAAGGATGGGTGAGCAGTTCTTC. Its translation: CATSTGTSLRMGEQFF.